The clone carrying this TCR beta chain showed up just once. The data were taken from a study of blood T cell repertoires in COVID-19. Study-wide background: Researchers got acute and convalescent COVID-19 samples from the United States, Italy and Spain.

Study processing details: The authors estimated nucleated cell counts from reference gene primer amplification. Assay: immunoSEQ multiplex PCR; the TCRdb copy retains only in-frame clones and omits some. That table supplies the V and J calls and clone size; D and trimming were determined from the DNA. The sample includes 200,000 to 250,000 clones, 82% of them seen just once. This CDR3 has 19 residues. Trimming shortened V by 0 bases and J by 0 bases, and 21 bases separated the two germline ends. Germline CDR1 and CDR2: GTSNPN and SVGIG (reference sequence). The sample was peripheral blood. The TCR comes from a woman of 80 years or more with acute or convalescent COVID-19. The rearrangement joins TRBV30 to TRBJ1-3; D not certain. This CDR3 is CAWSVPGSSPLTSGNTIYF. CDR3 coding DNA: TGTGCCTGGAGTGTCCCTGGGAGTTCACCATTAACCTCTGGAAACACCATATATTTT.